This T cell receptor beta chain was retrieved from a study of beta chain features in type 1 diabetes. On the study more broadly: Examination spanned around 110 million sorted cells from all samples. Study-wide results and limits: Shortening that was moderate but significant affected the TCRB CDR3s of Type 1 diabetes patients in all four CD4+ subsets.

This clone was observed a handful of times. Its target is not known. CDR1 is KGHSH, CDR2 LQKENI, per germline. The V and J ends lost 2 bases and 2 bases respectively, with 15 bases between them. The CDR3 spans 16 residues. What was sequenced were expressed TCRB transcripts, since all of the isolated RNA had been reverse transcribed. This table comes from immunoSEQ multiplex PCR, and its TCRdb copy is limited to in-frame clones, with some not included. The sample shows about 340,000 clones, roughly 14% of them seen only once. J is TRBJ2-5 and V is TRBV18, with D perhaps matching TRBD1 (5 bases). The source material was naive CD4+ T cells from blood. The source of this sequence is a woman aged 18-29 years with type 1 diabetes. CDR3 coding DNA: TGTGCCAGCTCACCATATTCCAGGGTCGGTCAAGAGACCCAGTACTTC. Residues: CASSPYSRVGQETQYF. The full variable domain, rest sourced from reference TRBV18 and TRBJ2-5, is NAGVMQNPRHLVRRRGQEARLRCSPMKGHSHVYWYRQLPEEGLKFMVYLQKENIIDESGMPKERFSAEFPKEGPSILRIQQVVRGDSAAYFCASSPYSRVGQETQYFGPGTRLLVL.